This TCR beta chain was found in a study of blood T cell repertoires in COVID-19. Original methodology: Scientists estimated how many nucleated cells there were by amplifying reference gene primers. Assay: immunoSEQ multiplex PCR; the TCRdb copy retains only in-frame clones and omits some. V and J calls and clone size are as listed in that table; D and trimming were resolved from the DNA. The data hold roughly 68,000 clones, with about nine tenths observed a single time. The CDR3 has 14 amino acids. V was trimmed by 6 bases and J by 0 bases, leaving 10 bases between them. In germline, CDR1 is MNHEY, CDR2 SVGAGI.

This receptor was identified in a man aged 45-65 years with active COVID-19. What was sequenced was peripheral blood. The rearrangement links TRBV6-5 to TRBJ2-3, with D perhaps matching TRBD1 (6 bases). The CDR3 bases are TGTGCCAGCAGCGGAACAGGGAGCACAGATACGCAGTATTTT. It codes for CASSGTGSTDTQYF.